The T cell receptor (beta chain) under discussion was sequenced for a study of blood T cell repertoires in COVID-19. Within 2 weeks before study entry, exposed participants met a COVID-19 case. Trimming left V 4 bases short and J 4 bases short, with 16 bases between. This CDR3 is built from 15 residues. Germline V lookup: CDR1 GTSNPN, CDR2 SVGIG (reference sequence). How the authors handled the data: Using reference gene primer amplification, nucleated cell counts were estimated. Clones were sequenced by immunoSEQ multiplex PCR, and TCRdb holds only the in-frame ones, with some missing. V, J and clone size reflect that table, while D and trimming were determined from the DNA. The table lists 200,000 to 250,000 clones, 85% to 90% of them singletons, with around 0.8% in the top ten.

This chain links TRBV30 with TRBJ2-2, with D maybe TRBD1 (5 bases). The TCR sequence derives from a man between 45 and 60 years old who had been exposed to COVID-19. Source material: PBMCs or T cells enriched from blood (not recorded which). For the CDR3, the DNA is TGTGCCTGGACGGTGTGGCAGGGTGGCACCGGGGAGCTGTTTTTT. Translation gives CAWTVWQGGTGELFF.